These T cell receptor beta chains were read from a single sample in a study of shared clonotypes between healthy human individuals. Clones were sequenced by immunoSEQ multiplex PCR, and TCRdb holds only the in-frame ones, with some missing. The sample has more than 450,000 clones, around 79% seen once; the top ten hold under 15%. Sequenced material: PBMCs. All receptors come from a woman in her forties in good health. Some clones in this sample may be carry-over from other donors' samples. The conserved cysteine and the conserved F or W are not part of the CDR3 here.

CDR3 protein: ASSQQADNEQF
V gene: TRBV7-2
J gene: TRBJ2-1

CDR3 protein: ASEKTGSYEQY
V gene: TRBV2
J gene: TRBJ2-7

CDR3 protein: ASSSVAGGRYNEQF
V gene: TRBV7-3
J gene: TRBJ2-1

CDR3 protein: ASSFTGSNEQY
V gene: TRBV5-4
J gene: .

CDR3 protein: ASSLVLGASNQPQH
V gene: TRBV7-2
J gene: TRBJ1-5

CDR3 protein: ASRTSGRLSSYEQY
V gene: TRBV10-1
J gene: TRBJ2-7

CDR3 protein: ASSSQREWGYEQY
V gene: TRBV21-1
J gene: TRBJ2-7

CDR3 protein: ASSTATGNTGELF
V gene: TRBV6-5
J gene: TRBJ2-2

CDR3 protein: ASSQKTGQGSYNEQF
V gene: TRBV4-1
J gene: TRBJ2-1

CDR3 protein: ASGIHQPQH
V gene: TRBV2
J gene: TRBJ1-5

CDR3 protein: AWSRGTNYEQY
V gene: TRBV30
J gene: .

CDR3 protein: ASAVTGPQH
V gene: TRBV2
J gene: TRBJ1-5

CDR3 protein: ASTRQGLSHSPLH
V gene: TRBV27
J gene: TRBJ1-6

CDR3 protein: ASNRGNFDNEQF
V gene: TRBV9
J gene: TRBJ2-1

CDR3 protein: ASSMGTTNEKLF
V gene: TRBV19
J gene: TRBJ1-4

CDR3 protein: ASSLGGRTQGNNEQF
V gene: TRBV5-6
J gene: TRBJ2-1

CDR3 protein: ASSPRIAEVSYNEQF
V gene: TRBV19
J gene: TRBJ2-1

CDR3 protein: ASSLAGGQGGGEKLF
V gene: TRBV5-4
J gene: TRBJ1-4

CDR3 protein: ASSLQGEQF
V gene: TRBV27
J gene: TRBJ2-1

CDR3 protein: ASSLAVAPSTDTQY
V gene: TRBV7-9
J gene: TRBJ2-3

CDR3 protein: ASSEEGGISTDTQY
V gene: TRBV6-1
J gene: TRBJ2-3

CDR3 protein: WTTDTQY
V gene: TRBV21-1
J gene: TRBJ2-3

CDR3 protein: ASSPSTTNTGELF
V gene: TRBV5-1
J gene: TRBJ2-2

CDR3 protein: ASSGGLAGIYEQY
V gene: TRBV7-8
J gene: TRBJ2-7

CDR3 protein: ASSLAPLGAGGAGELF
V gene: TRBV7-2
J gene: TRBJ2-2

CDR3 protein: ASSIAGTSNEKLF
V gene: TRBV19
J gene: TRBJ1-4

CDR3 protein: ASSGGLAGGPFLLDTQY
V gene: TRBV10-2
J gene: TRBJ2-3

CDR3 protein: ASSLGTNYGYT
V gene: TRBV11-2
J gene: TRBJ1-2

CDR3 protein: ASSQGGGYLAGELF
V gene: TRBV4-2
J gene: TRBJ2-2

CDR3 protein: ASSWGLLDTQY
V gene: TRBV5-1
J gene: TRBJ2-3

CDR3 protein: ASSLEGAANEKLF
V gene: TRBV7-9
J gene: TRBJ1-4

CDR3 protein: SVEPHQGGKETQY
V gene: TRBV29-1
J gene: TRBJ2-5

CDR3 protein: ASSTVSNQPQH
V gene: TRBV11-2
J gene: TRBJ1-5

CDR3 protein: ASSALRAQAKNIQY
V gene: TRBV27
J gene: TRBJ2-4

CDR3 protein: SVDQGDRGFEKLF
V gene: TRBV29-1
J gene: TRBJ1-4

CDR3 protein: ASSLSRGVYEQY
V gene: TRBV4-3
J gene: TRBJ2-7

CDR3 protein: AIRAGGRYNEQF
V gene: TRBV10-3
J gene: TRBJ2-1

CDR3 protein: ASSSTGTSGRA
V gene: TRBV7-8
J gene: TRBJ2-3

CDR3 protein: SVEGLAVSYNEQF
V gene: TRBV29-1
J gene: TRBJ2-1

CDR3 protein: ASSRDVIRGTEAF
V gene: TRBV7-9
J gene: TRBJ1-1

CDR3 protein: ASSWGGGNEQF
V gene: TRBV25-1
J gene: TRBJ2-1

CDR3 protein: ASSPGGVAGADTQY
V gene: TRBV18
J gene: TRBJ2-3

CDR3 protein: ASSTRSGQGATEAF
V gene: TRBV19
J gene: TRBJ1-1

CDR3 protein: ASSRGVGYSPLH
V gene: TRBV28
J gene: TRBJ1-6

CDR3 protein: ASSEGQGSGANVLT
V gene: TRBV7-8
J gene: TRBJ2-6

CDR3 protein: ASTTDSGANVLT
V gene: TRBV2
J gene: TRBJ2-6

CDR3 protein: ASSFGYDRGGLNEKLF
V gene: TRBV7-9
J gene: TRBJ1-4

CDR3 protein: ASSWAVNQPQH
V gene: TRBV19
J gene: TRBJ1-5

CDR3 protein: ASSLFGVGTEAF
V gene: TRBV7-9
J gene: TRBJ1-1

CDR3 protein: ASSLFGGSSYNEQF
V gene: TRBV11-3
J gene: TRBJ2-1

CDR3 protein: ASSLTVWEGYT
V gene: TRBV7-2
J gene: TRBJ1-2